What follows is one TCR beta chain and its context. Its antigen is not identified. Only in-frame clones appear in the TCRdb table, and some are missing; sequencing was by immunoSEQ multiplex PCR. Found here are tens of thousands of clones, around 69% of them singletons; the top ten hold 2.8%. This sample was taken from a study of vaccination effects on CD4 cells after COVID-19. Antigen-specific CD4+ T cell clonotypes were called by their expansion after viral peptide-pool culture in ViraFEST. A roughly 10-day culture period preceded the isolation of CD4+ T cells. Vaccine recipients, nucleocapsid antibody negative, had no prior SARS-CoV-2 infection. Days 3 and 7 were when half the medium was replaced with IL-2 medium. V shed 1 base and J shed 3 bases, with 13 bases lying between them. This CDR3 has 16 amino acids. Germline V lookup: CDR1 LGHDT, CDR2 YNNKEL (reference sequence). Findings and limits, study-wide: Relatively few convalescent patients took part in the study, which had no early post-infection timepoints.

The origin of this receptor is a human donor who received a COVID-19 vaccine. V usage is TRBV3-1 (or the pseudogene TRBV3-2) and J usage is TRBJ2-4; TRBD1 or TRBD2 may be the D gene (7 bases each). The sequencing used CD4+ T cells from PBMCs cultured with HCoV-NL63 spike peptides, collected before COVID-19 vaccination. CDR3 protein: CASSQVPGGVKNIQYF. The CDR3, as DNA: TGTGCCAGCAGCCAAGTGCCAGGGGGGGTCAAAAACATTCAGTACTTC.